The entry that follows covers one T cell receptor beta chain sequence. The target antigen is unknown. TCRdb keeps only in-frame clones here, not all; method: immunoSEQ multiplex PCR. The sample has roughly 22,000 clones, about 79% seen once. This sample was included in a study of EBV T-cell therapy then PD-1 blockade in nasopharyngeal carcinoma. Described treatment: AdE1-LMPpoly-expanded autologous EBV-specific T-cell therapy followed by anti-PD-1 nivolumab. The CDR3 totals 17 residues. Trimming took 2 bases from V and 6 from J, leaving 19 bases between them. Germline CDR1 and CDR2: MNHEY and SVGEGT. The sample in question was CD8+ T cells from blood, obtained at day -245 from a patient whose treatment included autologous EBV-specific T cells and nivolumab. The TCR comes from a middle-aged man with nasopharyngeal carcinoma. V is TRBV6-2 or TRBV6-3 and J is TRBJ1-4, with D perhaps matching TRBD1 (5 bases). CDR3 sequence reads: CASSYPIYPKGDEKLFF. The CDR3 DNA sequence: TGTGCCAGCAGTTACCCTATATACCCCAAAGGGGATGAAAAACTGTTTTTT.